This record covers a single T cell receptor beta chain. No antigen is known for it. These data are taken from a study of cytomegalovirus exposure and HLA in healthy donors. Overall study findings and caveats: Reportedly, fewer N-insertions than the approximately 600-donor mean appeared in an Asian-associated ancestry cluster in a later analysis.

In the PCR, 60 Vbeta and 13 Jbeta primers were used. Assay: immunoSEQ multiplex PCR; the TCRdb copy retains only in-frame clones and omits some. The table shows about 120,000 clones, with about 10% occurring only once. Healthy bone marrow donors made up the donors. Germline V CDR1 and CDR2: SGHTS, YDEGEE. The CDR3 spans 14 residues. V was clipped by 1 base and J by 4 bases, with 12 bases between them. The origin of this receptor is a man younger than 45 in good health and CMV-seronegative. The sample was PBMCs. The rearrangement uses TRBV5-8 and TRBJ2-7; no clear D. The CDR3 is CASSLFGESYEQYF. The DNA of the CDR3 is TGTGCCAGCAGCTTGTTCGGAGAATCGTACGAGCAGTACTTC.